Listed below are T cell receptor beta chains from one sample, sequenced in a study of cytomegalovirus exposure and HLA in healthy donors. The assay was immunoSEQ multiplex PCR, and TCRdb's table has in-frame clones only and misses some. The table includes under 150,000 clones, 65% to 85% detected once. The sequencing input was PBMCs. Receptors were obtained from a woman between 35 and 50 years old in good health and CMV-seropositive. Each CDR3 is given with its conserved first and last residue. Fields, in order: V gene, J gene, D gene, clone size, CDR3 protein, CDR3 DNA. The D gene is left open where the match is weak. For some rows the clone size is stated as once, few or many, or as a class when expanded; others skip it.

TRBV5-1	TRBJ2-2	TRBD1	-	CASSFGQGAGELFF	TGCGCCAGCAGCTTTGGACAGGGAGCCGGGGAGCTGTTTTTT
TRBV5-5	TRBJ1-3	-	-	CASSLLTEVSGNTIYF	TGTGCCAGCAGCTTGTTGACGGAGGTCTCTGGAAACACCATATATTTT
TRBV10-3	TRBJ2-7	TRBD1	few	CAISEGGSSYEQYF	TGTGCCATCAGTGAAGGGGGCAGCTCTTACGAGCAGTACTTC
TRBV5-1	TRBJ2-3	TRBD2	-	CASSTWGGRTDTQYF	TGCGCCAGCAGCACCTGGGGGGGGAGGACAGATACGCAGTATTTT
TRBV29-1	TRBJ1-4	TRBD1	once	CSVSKTGGVEKLFF	TGCAGCGTTTCAAAGACAGGGGGCGTTGAAAAACTGTTTTTT
TRBV28	TRBJ2-5	TRBD2	-	CASSLLTSGEETQYF	TGTGCCAGCAGTTTATTGACTAGCGGAGAAGAGACCCAGTACTTC
TRBV7-3	TRBJ1-1	-	-	CASSLTAGNTEAFF	TGTGCCAGCAGCTTAACGGCTGGGAACACTGAAGCTTTCTTT
TRBV19	TRBJ2-1	-	-	CASSIRHENEQFF	TGTGCCAGTAGTATACGACATGAGAACGAGCAGTTCTTC
TRBV29-1	TRBJ1-1	-	-	CSVGTGYTEAFF	TGCAGCGTTGGAACAGGGTACACTGAAGCTTTCTTT
TRBV5-1	TRBJ2-7	TRBD1	-	CASSLGGTGGSYEQYF	TGCGCCAGCAGCTTGGGCGGGACAGGGGGCTCCTACGAGCAGTACTTC
TRBV27	TRBJ2-7	TRBD1	-	CASSILTGASEQYF	TGTGCCAGCAGTATCCTGACAGGGGCGTCCGAGCAGTACTTC
TRBV4-2	TRBJ2-3	-	few	CASSLEGGPGDTQYF	TGTGCCAGCAGCCTGGAGGGGGGGCCGGGAGATACGCAGTATTTT
TRBV19	TRBJ1-2	-	-	CASSIGGKDTF	TGTGCCAGTAGTATTGGCGGCAAGGACACCTTC
TRBV9	TRBJ1-6	-	few	CASSAGTPKDSPLHF	TGTGCCAGCAGCGCCGGGACACCTAAAGATTCACCCCTCCACTTT
TRBV9	TRBJ1-3	TRBD1	-	CASSVQTGQGAGNTIYF	TGTGCCAGCAGCGTCCAAACCGGACAGGGGGCTGGAAACACCATATATTTT
TRBV7-6	TRBJ2-2	-	-	CASSQSPGAGAGELFF	TGTGCCAGCAGCCAATCCCCAGGGGCAGGAGCCGGGGAGCTGTTTTTT
TRBV4-2	TRBJ2-7	TRBD2	-	CASSQERGGPWVEQYF	TGTGCCAGCAGCCAAGAGCGGGGGGGCCCTTGGGTCGAGCAGTACTTC
TRBV30	TRBJ1-4	TRBD1	-	CAWSASRQGGGSTNEKLFF	TGTGCCTGGAGTGCCTCCCGACAGGGGGGGGGATCAACTAATGAAAAACTGTTTTTT
TRBV10-3	TRBJ2-5	TRBD1	-	CATTDRGTFETQYF	TGTGCCACGACGGACAGGGGGACGTTCGAGACCCAGTACTTC
TRBV30	TRBJ2-3	-	-	CAWSPVTDTQYF	TGTGCCTGGAGTCCGGTCACAGATACGCAGTATTTT